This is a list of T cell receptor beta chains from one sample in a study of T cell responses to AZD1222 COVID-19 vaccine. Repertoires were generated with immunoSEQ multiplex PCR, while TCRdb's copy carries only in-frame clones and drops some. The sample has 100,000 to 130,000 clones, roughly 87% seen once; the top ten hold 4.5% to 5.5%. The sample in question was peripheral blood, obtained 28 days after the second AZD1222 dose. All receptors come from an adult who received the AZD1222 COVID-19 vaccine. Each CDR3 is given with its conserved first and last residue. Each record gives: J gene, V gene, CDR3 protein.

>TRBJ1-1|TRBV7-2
CASSLALPSGGIAFF
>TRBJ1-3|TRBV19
CASSPRPPGSGNTIYF
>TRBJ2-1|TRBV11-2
CASSFFRAAGYNEQFF
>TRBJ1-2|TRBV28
CANKDMSAGGYTF
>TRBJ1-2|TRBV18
CASSPRVNSPLGGTF
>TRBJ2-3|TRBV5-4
CASSLVSGGSTDTQYF
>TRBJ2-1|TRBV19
CASSIAGGDYNEQFF
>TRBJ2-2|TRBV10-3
CAISEGVPGTGELFF
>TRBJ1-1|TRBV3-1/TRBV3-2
CASSPTGRMNTEAFF
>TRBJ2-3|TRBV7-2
CASSLATSGGTDTQYF
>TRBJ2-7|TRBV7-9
CASSSLRGQGAYEQYF
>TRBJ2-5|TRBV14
CASSPGLFWSETQYF
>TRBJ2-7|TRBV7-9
CASSLTSGADEQYF
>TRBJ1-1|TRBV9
CASSVPGNTEAFF
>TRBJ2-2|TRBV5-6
CASSLARGTGELFF
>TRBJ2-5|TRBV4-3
CASSQDLGGQETQYF
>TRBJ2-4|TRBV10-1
CASSVYSIKVVAKNIQYF
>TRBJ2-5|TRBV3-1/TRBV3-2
CASSQGGGSGKTQYF
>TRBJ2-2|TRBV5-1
CASSLRVISSGELFF
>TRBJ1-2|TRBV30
CAWSTGLTGGYTF
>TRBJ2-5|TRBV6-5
CASSYWAAGGETQYF
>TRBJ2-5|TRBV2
CASSEYSSTQYF
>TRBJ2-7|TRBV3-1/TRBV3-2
CASSRGANEQYF
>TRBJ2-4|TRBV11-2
CASNLGGGLNIQYF
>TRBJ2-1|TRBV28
CASSRTLVSYNEQFF
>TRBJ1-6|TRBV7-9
CASSLSRDTEDSPLHF
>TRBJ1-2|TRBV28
CASSSPATGQDGYTF
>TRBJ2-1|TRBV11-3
CASSQVSSGEQFF
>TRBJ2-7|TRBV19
CASSERQGDHYEQYF
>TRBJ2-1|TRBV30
CAWRRDEQFF
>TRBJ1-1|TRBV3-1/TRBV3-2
CASSLHGFPYF
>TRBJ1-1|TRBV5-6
CASSGRTANTEAFF
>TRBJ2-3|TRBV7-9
CASSSQGTAYGNTQYF
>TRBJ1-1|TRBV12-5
CASGFYIGAAVTEAFF
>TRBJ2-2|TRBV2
CASRSNRQGTGELFF
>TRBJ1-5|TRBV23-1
CASSRTGQGYQPQHF